These 30 T cell receptor beta chains originate from one sample sequenced in a study of T cell responses to AZD1222 COVID-19 vaccine. TCRdb keeps only in-frame clones here, not all; method: immunoSEQ multiplex PCR. The table includes around 160,000 clones, under 95% detected once. Sequencing was performed on peripheral blood, taken 28 days after the second AZD1222 dose. Receptor source: an adult who received the AZD1222 COVID-19 vaccine.

This chain connects TRBV4-2 to TRBJ1-5; the D gene is possibly TRBD1 (5 bases). The V gene lost 0 bases and the J gene lost 4 bases, with 13 bases spanning the gap. In germline, CDR1 is LGHNA, CDR2 YNFKEQ. The CDR3 is made up of 16 amino acids. The CDR3 DNA sequence: TGTGCCAGCAGCCAAGAAAAAGGGACTGTTAATCAGCCCCAGCATTTT. Translating gives CASSQEKGTVNQPQHF.

The chain is built from TRBV10-2 and TRBJ2-7; TRBD2 aligns across 8 bases. V lost 7 bases, J lost 2 bases, and 4 bases stayed unmatched. CDR1 WSHSY and CDR2 SAAADI come from the germline V gene. The CDR3 has 13 amino acids. CDR3 amino acids: CASTGRGPYEQYF. The CDR3 DNA is TGCGCCAGCACCGGGAGGGGACCCTACGAGCAGTACTTC.

The chain combines TRBV7-9 with TRBJ1-3; the D is unclear. V was pared by 5 bases and J by 2 bases, with 13 bases between. The CDR3 covers 15 residues. Per germline, CDR1 SEHNR and CDR2 FQNEAQ (reference sequence). The CDR3 region is CASSLREKTGNTIYF. CDR3 nucleotides: TGTGCCAGCAGCCTTAGAGAGAAAACTGGAAACACCATATATTTT.

This clone was counted ten times or more. This chain connects TRBV4-1 to TRBJ2-5, with 7 bases matching TRBD1. Germline CDR1 is MGHRA and CDR2 is YSYEKL. The CDR3 is 14 amino acids. Losses at the gene ends were 4 bases for V and 5 bases for J; bases not matched to a gene: 7. CDR3 sequence (DNA): TGCGCCAGCAGCCTACCCGACAGGGCCGAGACCCAGTACTTC. Encoded protein: CASSLPDRAETQYF.

The chain combines TRBV27 with TRBJ2-3; the match to TRBD1 covers 7 bases. The CDR3 consists of 17 residues. J lost 7 bases, V lost 1 base, and 14 bases had no gene match. Germline values: CDR1 MNHEY, CDR2 SMNVEV (reference sequence). Here the CDR3 DNA reads TGTGCCAGCAGTTTATTTTCAGTCCGGACAGGAGGACATACGCAGTATTTT. This codes for CASSLFSVRTGGHTQYF.

The CDR3: CASVRQGGPLHF. CDR3 DNA sequence: TGTGCCAGCGTTCGACAGGGAGGGCCCCTCCACTTT. V is TRBV2 and J is TRBJ1-6; TRBD1 matches at 7 bases. Germline CDR1 is SNHLY and CDR2 is FYNNEI. The CDR3 consists of 12 residues. The V and J ends lost 8 bases and 13 bases, in that order; junction bases with no gene match: 8.

The chain recombines TRBV7-6 with TRBJ2-1; D not certain. The CDR3 spans 14 residues. Trimming left V 0 bases short and J 3 bases short, with 6 bases between. CDR1 is SGHVS, CDR2 FNYEAQ, per germline. CDR3 loop: CASSLAGIYNEQFF. CDR3 DNA: TGTGCCAGCAGCTTAGCAGGTATCTACAATGAGCAGTTCTTC.

The V and J genes are TRBV7-9 and TRBJ1-2, with D maybe TRBD1 (6 bases). CDR1 and CDR2 from the germline V gene are SEHNR and FQNEAQ (reference sequence). V was shortened by 5 bases and J by 4 bases, with 17 bases between the two germline ends. The CDR3 length is 15 residues. The CDR3 reads CASSATGIPLYGYTF. CDR3 DNA: TGTGCCAGCAGCGCAACAGGGATCCCTCTCTATGGCTACACCTTC.

This chain uses TRBV7-2 with TRBJ2-3; D not resolved. Germline CDR1 and CDR2: SGHTA and FQGNSA. The V end lost 3 bases, the J end lost 4 bases, and 11 bases lay between the germline ends. The CDR3 runs 14 residues. The DNA of the CDR3 is TGTGCCAGCAGCTTGGGATCGCAGTCAGATACGCAGTATTTT. Residues: CASSLGSQSDTQYF.

This clone showed up just once. The rearrangement joins TRBV9 to TRBJ2-2, with 8 bases aligning to TRBD1. V trimming: 0 bases; J trimming: 2 bases; junction bases outside the gene matches: 9. This CDR3 contains 18 residues. CDR1 is SGDLS, CDR2 YYNGEE, per germline. This chain's CDR3 is CASSVADWDRLNTGELFF. Written as DNA, the CDR3 is TGTGCCAGCAGCGTAGCTGATTGGGACAGGTTAAACACCGGGGAGCTGTTTTTT.

V is TRBV3-1 (or the pseudogene TRBV3-2) and J is TRBJ2-7; 11 nucleotides match TRBD1. CDR1 is LGHDT and CDR2 is YNNKEL in the germline V gene (reference sequence). J was trimmed by 3 bases and V by 1 base; bases with no gene match: 2. This CDR3 contains 15 residues. The DNA of the CDR3 is TGTGCCAGCAGCCAAGGTGGGACAGGGGGCTACGAGCAGTACTTC. This gives the protein CASSQGGTGGYEQYF.

The V gene is TRBV19, the J gene TRBJ1-2; D is uncertain. This CDR3 is 13 amino acids long. Looked up from germline, CDR1 is LNHDA and CDR2 is SQIVND (reference sequence). V shed 7 bases and J shed 4 bases, with 13 bases lying between them. CDR3 in DNA: TGTGCCAGTACCCACCCGGCAGGCTATGGCTACACCTTC. This codes for CASTHPAGYGYTF.

This sequence joins TRBV10-3 and TRBJ1-2; 7 bases align to TRBD1. J gave up 4 bases and V 6 bases, and 11 bases lay outside the gene matches. This CDR3 has 15 amino acids. CDR1 is ENHRY and CDR2 is SYGVKD in the germline V gene. The CDR3 DNA sequence: TGTGCCATCAGAAAAGCCGGGACAGAAATCTATGGCTACACCTTC. It yields the protein CAIRKAGTEIYGYTF.

This clone occurred once. The J gene is TRBJ1-1, the V gene TRBV5-1, with 8 bases lining up with TRBD1. With 2 bases clipped from V and 2 bases from J, the junction kept 5 bases outside the gene matches. Germline CDR1 reads SGHRS; CDR2 reads YFSETQ. This CDR3 comprises 15 residues. The CDR3 region has the DNA TGCGCCAGCAGCTTTATAGGACAGGGTAACACTGAAGCTTTCTTT. This encodes CASSFIGQGNTEAFF.

The rearrangement links TRBV9 to TRBJ2-3, with 8 bases fitting TRBD1. The CDR3 sequence is 16 residues long. The ends lost 3 bases at V and 2 bases at J; junction bases unmatched: 8. CDR1 and CDR2 from the germline V gene are SGDLS and YYNGEE. This CDR3 reads CASSAGTGLYTDTQYF. The DNA of the CDR3 is TGTGCCAGCAGCGCTGGGACAGGCCTCTACACAGATACGCAGTATTTT.

The chain couples TRBV10-2 to TRBJ2-7; D is unclear. The CDR3 has 12 residues. Germline CDR1 is WSHSY and CDR2 is SAAADI. Trimming pared 3 bases from V and 5 bases from J, leaving 8 bases between. This CDR3 reads CASSEDLNEQYF. DNA for the CDR3: TGCGCCAGCAGTGAAGACCTTAACGAGCAGTACTTC.

The chain couples TRBV7-2 to TRBJ1-1; 9 bases are shared with TRBD1. The V gene end was trimmed by 5 bases and the J gene end by 3 bases; junction bases not matched to a gene: 4. Germline assignment: CDR1 SGHTA and CDR2 FQGNSA. The CDR3 has 14 residues. This CDR3 reads CASSPGQGYTEAFF. CDR3 nucleotide sequence: TGTGCCAGCAGCCCAGGACAGGGGTACACTGAAGCTTTCTTT.

This chain joins TRBV6-5 and TRBJ2-3, with D hard to call. The V and J ends lost 8 bases and 1 base respectively, with 13 bases between them. The CDR3 runs to 14 residues. Germline V gene data show CDR1 as MNHEY and CDR2 as SVGAGI. For the CDR3, the DNA is TGTGCCAGCCGGCGAGAGGACGGCACAGATACGCAGTATTTT. Encoded protein: CASRREDGTDTQYF.

V usage is TRBV5-1 and J usage is TRBJ1-4; no clear D. CDR1 SGHRS and CDR2 YFSETQ come from the germline V gene. The CDR3 runs 13 residues. V shed 0 bases and J shed 4 bases, with 4 bases lying between them. The CDR3 sequence is CASSLANNEKLFF. The CDR3 nucleotides read TGCGCCAGCAGCTTGGCAAATAATGAAAAACTGTTTTTT. Using reference TRBV5-1 and TRBJ1-4 for the parts outside the CDR3, the full variable domain is KAGVTQTPRYLIKTRGQQVTLSCSPISGHRSVSWYQQTPGQGLQFLFEYFSETQRNKGNFPGRFSGRQFSNSRSEMNVSTLELGDSALYLCASSLANNEKLFFGSGTQLSVL.

This clone occurred a few times. The chain recombines TRBV7-9 with TRBJ2-7; D not resolved. The V end was cut by 5 bases, the J end by 6 bases, with 11 bases between. CDR1 SEHNR and CDR2 FQNEAQ come from the germline V gene (reference sequence). CDR3 length equals 12 residues. For the CDR3, the DNA is TGTGCCAGCAGCCCAGCTCCGGGCGAGCAGTACTTC. This translates into CASSPAPGEQYF.

In DNA form, the CDR3 reads TGTGCCAGCAGTGAACATAGACAGGGACGCGTTTACGAGCAGTACTTC. Its translation is CASSEHRQGRVYEQYF. The V gene is TRBV6-1, the J gene TRBJ2-7, with 7 bases that match TRBD1. CDR1 and CDR2 from the germline V gene are MNHNS and SASEGT. The V segment lost 2 bases and the J segment 4 bases; nucleotides outside the gene matches: 11. The length of the CDR3 is 16 residues.

The rearrangement links TRBV6-1 to TRBJ1-5; TRBD1 matches 8 bases. J lost 4 bases, V lost 3 bases, and 2 bases had no gene match. The germline gives CDR1 MNHNS, CDR2 SASEGT. This CDR3 has 14 amino acids. As DNA, the CDR3 is TGTGCCAGCAGTGAGCAGGGGGCGAATCAGCCCCAGCATTTT. This gives the protein CASSEQGANQPQHF.

This rearrangement joins TRBV19 to TRBJ2-1; D remains unclear. CDR1 is LNHDA, CDR2 SQIVND, per germline (reference sequence). The CDR3 consists of 14 residues. V was trimmed by 4 bases and J by 0 bases, leaving 7 bases between them. The CDR3 sequence: CASSNLISYNEQFF. The CDR3 bases are TGTGCCAGTAGTAACTTGATCTCCTACAATGAGCAGTTCTTC.

The chain is built from TRBV5-5 and TRBJ1-1; weak D call: TRBD1 (5 bases). The CDR3 sequence is 13 residues long. V lost 3 bases, J lost 7 bases, and 13 bases lay in between. Germline CDR1 and CDR2: SGHKS and YYEKEE (reference sequence). Written as DNA, the CDR3 is TGTGCCAGCAGCTGGGGCCGAAGCCGTGAAGCTTTCTTT. Translation gives CASSWGRSREAFF.

This clone was observed a single time. The rearrangement joins TRBV19 to TRBJ1-5, with 10 bases lining up with TRBD1. The trim removed 5 bases at V and 7 bases at J, leaving 8 bases unmatched. CDR3 size: 15 residues. Germline CDR1 is LNHDA and CDR2 is SQIVND (reference sequence). The CDR3 DNA is TGTGCCAGTAGTCTATTCGGGACAGGGGAACAGCCCCAGCATTTT. Its translation is CASSLFGTGEQPQHF.

The chain joins TRBV6-5 to TRBJ2-3, with D possibly matching TRBD2 (6 bases). Trimming cost V 3 bases and J 5 bases, with 15 bases left between them. The CDR3 is 15 amino acids. From germline, CDR1 is MNHEY and CDR2 SVGAGI. Here the CDR3 reads CASSYSRGSGDTQYF. DNA of the CDR3: TGTGCCAGCAGTTATTCCCGGGGGTCGGGAGATACGCAGTATTTT.

CDR3 residues: CASSDGPPNTEAFF. CDR3 in DNA: TGCGCCAGCAGTGACGGACCCCCGAACACTGAAGCTTTCTTT. The chain couples TRBV10-1 to TRBJ1-1; D remains unclear. The CDR3 is made up of 14 amino acids. The germline V gene has CDR1 WNHNN and CDR2 SYGVQD (reference sequence). Trimming shortened V by 3 bases and J by 1 base, and 9 bases separated the two germline ends.

DNA of the CDR3: TGTGCCAGCAGAGGGACGGGTGGCTACACCTTC. Its translation is CASRGTGGYTF. The chain couples TRBV6-5 to TRBJ1-2, with D perhaps TRBD1 (5 bases). Germline CDR1 reads MNHEY; CDR2 reads SVGAGI. Trimming left V 6 bases short and J 7 bases short, with 9 bases between. The CDR3 extends over 11 amino acids.

The J gene is TRBJ1-4, the V gene TRBV6-5; D is ambiguous. CDR3 length: 14 amino acids. V lost 6 bases to trimming and J lost 0 bases, with 8 bases between them. Germline loops: CDR1 MNHEY, CDR2 SVGAGI. CDR3 nucleotide sequence: TGTGCCAGCAGGGTAGTGGCAACTAATGAAAAACTGTTTTTT. Translating it yields CASRVVATNEKLFF.

The gene calls are TRBV5-1 and TRBJ1-1; 7 positions match TRBD1. The length of the CDR3 is 15 residues. Germline CDR1 and CDR2: SGHRS and YFSETQ. J lost 0 bases, V lost 4 bases, and 6 bases had no gene match. The CDR3 DNA reads TGCGCCAGCAGCACCGGGACAGTTATGAACACTGAAGCTTTCTTT. Translated, it gives CASSTGTVMNTEAFF.